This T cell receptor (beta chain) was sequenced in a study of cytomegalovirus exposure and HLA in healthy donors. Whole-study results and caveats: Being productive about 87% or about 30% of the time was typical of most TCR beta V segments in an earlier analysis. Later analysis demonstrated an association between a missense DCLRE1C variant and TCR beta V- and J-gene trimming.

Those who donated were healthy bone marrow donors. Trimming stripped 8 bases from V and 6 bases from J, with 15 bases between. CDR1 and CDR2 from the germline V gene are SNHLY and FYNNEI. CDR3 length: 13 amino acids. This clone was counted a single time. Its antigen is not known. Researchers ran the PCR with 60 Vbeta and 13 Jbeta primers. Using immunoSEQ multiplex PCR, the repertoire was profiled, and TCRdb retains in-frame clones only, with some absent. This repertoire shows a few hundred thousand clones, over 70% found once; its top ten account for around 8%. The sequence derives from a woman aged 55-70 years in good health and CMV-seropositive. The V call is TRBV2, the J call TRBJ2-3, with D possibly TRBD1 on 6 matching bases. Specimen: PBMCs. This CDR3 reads CASGQGISDTQYF. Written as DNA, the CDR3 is TGTGCCAGCGGCCAGGGGATTTCGGATACGCAGTATTTT. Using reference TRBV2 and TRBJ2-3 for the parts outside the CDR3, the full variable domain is EPEVTQTPSHQVTQMGQEVILRCVPISNHLYFYWYRQILGQKVEFLVSFYNNEISEKSEIFDDQFSVERPDGSNFTLKIRSTKLEDSAMYFCASGQGISDTQYFGPGTRLTVL.